This is a list of T cell receptor beta chains from one sample in a study of radiation and T cells in renal cell carcinoma. Sequencing used immunoSEQ multiplex PCR; TCRdb keeps in-frame clones, though not all of them. Among about 18,000 clones listed, less than 65% were seen once. This specimen was tumor tissue, taken from a patient whose treatment included radiotherapy and nephrectomy. Receptor source: a middle-aged man with renal cell carcinoma. Each CDR3 is given with its conserved first and last residue. A D gene is named only where the DNA matches it firmly. Expanded clones are given a class, and other clones once, few, many or no size at all.

j_call v_call d_call clone_size cdr3_aa cdr3_nt
TRBJ1-3 TRBV29-1 NA once CSVAGSGNTIYF TGCAGCGTTGCGGGGTCAGGAAACACCATATATTTT
TRBJ2-7 TRBV19 NA few CASSISLGRRVLYEQYF TGTGCCAGTAGTATTTCGCTGGGTAGAAGGGTACTCTACGAGCAGTACTTC
TRBJ2-7 TRBV5-1 NA NA CASGPSLRTLGMAYEQYF TGCGCCAGCGGCCCCTCGTTGAGGACGCTGGGTATGGCCTACGAGCAGTACTTC
TRBJ1-6 TRBV15 NA NA CATREAGRSPLHF TGTGCCACCAGGGAGGCAGGGAGGTCACCCCTCCACTTT
TRBJ2-7 TRBV6-5 NA few CASSYKGNYEQYF TGTGCCAGCAGTTACAAGGGGAACTACGAGCAGTACTTC
TRBJ2-7 TRBV6-6 NA NA CASSSHKHDLYEQYF TGTGCCAGCAGCAGCCACAAGCACGACCTTTACGAGCAGTACTTC
TRBJ1-6 TRBV18 TRBD1 medium-sized CASSPSTGINSPLHF TGTGCCAGCTCACCTTCGACAGGGATCAATTCACCCCTCCACTTT
TRBJ1-1 TRBV6-5 NA NA CASSLLGDGTEAFF TGTGCCAGCAGTTTATTAGGCGATGGCACTGAAGCTTTCTTT
TRBJ1-2 TRBV19 NA NA CASSISRQSGGYTF TGTGCCAGTAGTATATCGCGGCAGTCAGGTGGCTACACCTTC
TRBJ2-6 TRBV5-1 TRBD1 few CASSLVSGGADVLTF TGCGCCAGCAGCTTGGTCTCAGGGGGCGCCGACGTCCTGACTTTC
TRBJ2-3 TRBV29-1 NA NA CSVDRPGTTDTQYF TGCAGCGTTGACCGCCCCGGGACCACAGATACGCAGTATTTT
TRBJ1-3 TRBV5-4 TRBD1 NA CASSRDRGSGSGNTIYF TGTGCCAGCAGCCGGGACAGGGGAAGTGGCTCTGGAAACACCATATATTTT
TRBJ2-1 TRBV6-1 TRBD2 NA CASSEIPTSVYNEQFF TGTGCCAGCAGTGAAATCCCTACTAGCGTTTACAATGAGCAGTTCTTC
TRBJ1-2 TRBV7-9 TRBD1 NA CASSLTEAGGRAYGYTF TGTGCCAGCAGCTTAACCGAGGCAGGGGGCAGGGCCTATGGCTACACCTTC
TRBJ2-6 TRBV5-1 NA NA CASSLAVGSRGANVLTF TGCGCCAGCAGCTTGGCTGTCGGGAGTCGTGGGGCCAACGTCCTGACTTTC
TRBJ2-3 TRBV7-3 NA NA CASSLTGSTDTQYF TGTGCCAGCAGCTTAACAGGGTCCACAGATACGCAGTATTTT
TRBJ2-5 TRBV11-2 NA few CASSPRTETQYF TGTGCCAGCAGCCCTAGGACGGAGACCCAGTACTTC
TRBJ1-1 TRBV2 NA NA CAREEAGVEDTEAFF TGTGCCAGGGAGGAGGCAGGGGTAGAGGACACTGAAGCTTTCTTT
TRBJ2-7 TRBV19 NA medium-sized CASRISELARYEQYF TGTGCCAGTAGGATATCGGAGCTGGCCCGCTACGAGCAGTACTTC
TRBJ2-7 TRBV7-9 TRBD1 NA CASSPTTGTGVSYEQYF TGTGCCAGCAGCCCAACGACCGGGACAGGGGTCTCCTACGAGCAGTACTTC
TRBJ2-2 TRBV6-4 NA few CASSEGPDFGELFF TGTGCCAGCAGTGAAGGACCCGATTTCGGGGAGCTGTTTTTT
TRBJ1-1 TRBV7-6 NA NA CASSLFVGYGQKDTEAFF TGTGCCAGCAGCTTATTCGTCGGTTATGGACAGAAGGACACTGAAGCTTTCTTT
TRBJ2-3 TRBV18 TRBD2 NA CASSGTSGSTDTQYF TGTGCCAGCTCAGGGACTAGCGGCAGCACAGATACGCAGTATTTT
TRBJ2-1 TRBV7-2 NA NA CASSTRAGPSREQFF TGTGCCAGCAGCACAAGGGCCGGGCCGTCCAGGGAGCAGTTCTTC
TRBJ2-7 TRBV11-2 NA few CASAISRALSYEQYF TGTGCCAGCGCTATATCCCGGGCCCTCTCCTACGAGCAGTACTTC